The entry that follows covers one TCR beta chain sequence. Antigen unknown. CD4+ T cells were isolated untouched, 95% to 98% pure. This sample is part of a study of T cell repertoires and HLA-DP antigens. The overall study: Versus self, one alloantigen differed at one groove amino acid, the other at fewer than 13. Average DNA input: about 230 ng for CD137+CD4+ sorts, around 1,300 ng pre-culture.

Data came from immunoSEQ multiplex PCR; TCRdb stores just in-frame clones and leaves some out. Seen here are about 73,000 clones, about 80% observed once, and the top ten hold around 1.5%. Germline V gene sequence: CDR1 SQVTM, CDR2 ANQGSEA. The trim removed 7 bases at V and 7 bases at J, leaving 9 bases unmatched. This CDR3 is built from 12 residues. This chain connects TRBV29-1 to TRBJ1-2; 7 bases agree with TRBD1. The TCR sequence derives from a man in his fifties or sixties in good health and CMV-seronegative. Sequencing was done on a sample of CD4+ T cells from PBMCs. The CDR3 loop is CSARTGDLGYTF. The DNA for the CDR3 is TGCAGCGCTAGAACAGGGGATCTTGGCTACACCTTC.